Each of the 30 T cell receptor beta chains below was sequenced from the same sample in a study of blood T cell repertoires in COVID-19. The assay was immunoSEQ multiplex PCR, and TCRdb's table has in-frame clones only and misses some. The table shows 250,000 to 300,000 clones, with about 88% occurring only once. Sequenced material: peripheral blood. The receptors originated from a woman between 65 and 79 years old with COVID-19, enrolled during active disease.

The chain uses TRBV24-1 and TRBJ2-3, with 7 bases identical to TRBD1. Per germline, CDR1 KGHDR and CDR2 SFDVKD. The CDR3 spans 16 residues. V gave up 4 bases and J gave up 0 bases; unmatched junction bases: 6. The DNA of the CDR3 is TGTGCCACCAGTGAATATGGACAGGCTAGCACAGATACGCAGTATTTT. It specifies CATSEYGQASTDTQYF.

The V gene is TRBV27, the J gene TRBJ1-1; D possibly corresponds to TRBD1 (6 bases). The CDR3 has 16 residues. V lost 6 bases, J lost 1 base, and 18 bases lay in between. Germline V gene lookup returns CDR1 MNHEY and CDR2 SMNVEV (reference sequence). This CDR3 reads CASRPTGEGPNTEAFF. DNA for the CDR3: TGTGCCAGCAGGCCGACAGGAGAGGGACCGAACACTGAAGCTTTCTTT.

J is TRBJ2-3 and V is TRBV24-1; TRBD1 agrees at 8 bases. This CDR3 region has 16 residues. Looked up from germline, CDR1 is KGHDR and CDR2 is SFDVKD. V shed 4 bases and J 4 bases; nucleotides not matched to a gene: 9. This CDR3 reads CATSDPGTGRSDTQYF. The DNA for the CDR3 is TGTGCCACCAGTGACCCTGGGACAGGTCGATCAGATACGCAGTATTTT.

The chain links TRBV24-1 to TRBJ2-1; 7 nucleotides align to TRBD2. In germline, CDR1 is KGHDR, CDR2 SFDVKD. The CDR3 is 14 amino acids. Trimming took 11 bases from V and 2 from J; bases not matched to a gene: 8. The CDR3 DNA sequence: TGTGCCAGCGCCGCGGGGGTGGCCTACAATGAGCAGTTCTTC. Amino acids: CASAAGVAYNEQFF.

This CDR3 reads CARSFRTGGYEQYF. The CDR3 coding sequence is TGTGCCAGAAGCTTTAGGACAGGGGGCTACGAGCAGTACTTC. The chain uses TRBV5-3 and TRBJ2-7, with TRBD1 matching over 10 bases. TRBV5-3 is marked as an open reading frame, function uncertain. V trimming: 2 bases; J trimming: 3 bases; junction bases outside the gene matches: 2. The CDR3 length is 14 residues.

The chain is built from TRBV30 and TRBJ1-1; no firm D call. V lost 4 bases to trimming and J lost 5 bases, with 14 bases between them. CDR3 length equals 13 residues. Germline CDR1 GTSNPN, CDR2 SVGIG (reference sequence). The CDR3 region is CAWTSGPRTEAFF. The CDR3 DNA follows: TGTGCCTGGACGAGCGGGCCTCGGACTGAAGCTTTCTTT.

The chain joins TRBV28 to TRBJ2-7; 7 positions agree with TRBD1. Germline trimming cut 7 bases from V and 6 bases from J; bases unmatched to any gene: 15. Germline assignment: CDR1 MDHEN and CDR2 SYDVKM. The CDR3 consists of 15 residues. The CDR3 DNA is TGTGCCAGCAATCAGATGACAGGGAGCACGGCCGAGCAGTACTTC. It translates to CASNQMTGSTAEQYF.

The chain has TRBV7-2 and TRBJ1-5; TRBD1 is a possible D gene (5 bases). Trimming took off 1 base at V and 1 base at J, with 8 bases between the two ends. The length of the CDR3 is 15 residues. Germline loops: CDR1 SGHTA, CDR2 FQGNSA. CDR3 region: CASSLVQGSNQPQHF. CDR3 nucleotides: TGTGCCAGCAGCTTAGTGCAGGGAAGCAATCAGCCCCAGCATTTT.

This chain joins TRBV4-1 and TRBJ1-1; the match to TRBD1 covers 7 bases. The V and J ends lost 4 bases and 0 bases, in that order; junction bases with no gene match: 8. CDR1 is MGHRA and CDR2 is YSYEKL in the germline V gene. The CDR3 covers 16 residues. The CDR3 sequence: CASSRFGQVMNTEAFF. The CDR3 DNA reads as TGCGCCAGCAGCCGTTTTGGACAGGTTATGAACACTGAAGCTTTCTTT.

V gene TRBV7-7 combines with J gene TRBJ2-3; possibly TRBD2 for D (5 bases). Germline V gives CDR1 SSHAT, CDR2 FNYEAQ (reference sequence). The length of the CDR3 is 14 residues. Between the trimmed V and J ends, which lost 5 bases and 0 bases, there was a span of 9 bases. The CDR3 is CASSVSGSTDTQYF. In DNA, the CDR3 is TGTGCCAGCAGCGTGTCGGGGAGCACAGATACGCAGTATTTT.

This rearrangement joins TRBV5-1 to TRBJ1-2; 8 positions agree with TRBD1. J was trimmed by 6 bases and V by 4 bases; bases with no gene match: 8. This CDR3 spans 14 amino acids. Germline CDR1 is SGHRS and CDR2 is YFSETQ. CDR3 residues: CASSPDRGSDGYTF. The CDR3 nucleotides read TGCGCCAGCAGCCCCGACAGGGGATCGGATGGCTACACCTTC.

The chain has TRBV4-1 and TRBJ1-1; D is possibly TRBD1 (5 bases). Trimming left V 1 base short and J 1 base short, with 22 bases between. CDR3 length: 19 amino acids. CDR1 and CDR2 from the germline V gene are MGHRA and YSYEKL. The CDR3 loop is CASSQVGDLVGTGNTEAFF. The CDR3 coding sequence is TGCGCCAGCAGCCAAGTGGGGGACTTAGTGGGCACGGGGAACACTGAAGCTTTCTTT.

The CDR3 region has the DNA TGTGCCAGCAGCTTTACGGGGGGCACTGAAGCTTTCTTT. It codes for CASSFTGGTEAFF. V usage is TRBV7-2 and J usage is TRBJ1-1, with D possibly being TRBD1 (5 bases). With 3 bases removed from V and 4 bases from J, the gap between germline ends came to 9 bases. The CDR3 has 13 residues. Germline V gene lookup returns CDR1 SGHTA and CDR2 FQGNSA. The whole variable domain, filled in from reference TRBV7-2 and TRBJ1-1, reads GAGVSQSPSNKVTEKGKDVELRCDPISGHTALYWYRQSLGQGLEFLIYFQGNSAPDKSGLPSDRFSAERTGGSVSTLTIQRTQQEDSAVYLCASSFTGGTEAFFGQGTRLTVV.

The genes are TRBV6-5 and TRBJ2-3, with a possible D match to TRBD2 (5 bases). Trimming stripped 5 bases from V and 7 bases from J, with 7 bases between. This CDR3 spans 11 amino acids. Germline CDR1 MNHEY, CDR2 SVGAGI. DNA for the CDR3: TGTGCCAGCAGTCCGGGATATACGCAGTATTTT. Translation: CASSPGYTQYF.

The chain combines TRBV15 with TRBJ2-5; TRBD1 aligns across 10 bases. Trimming removed 5 bases from V and 3 bases from J; junction bases left unmatched: 3. Germline lookup yields CDR1 LNHNV and CDR2 YYDKDF (reference sequence). The CDR3 consists of 14 residues. The CDR3 region has the DNA TGTGCCACCAGCCTTGGGACAGGGGAAGAGACCCAGTACTTC. Its translation is CATSLGTGEETQYF. The whole variable domain, filled in from reference TRBV15 and TRBJ2-5, reads DAMVIQNPRYQVTQFGKPVTLSCSQTLNHNVMYWYQQKSSQAPKLLFHYYDKDFNNEADTPDNFQSRRPNTSFCFLDIRSPGLGDTAMYLCATSLGTGEETQYFGPGTRLLVL.

This rearrangement joins TRBV6-4 to TRBJ1-1, with D hard to call. Germline V gives CDR1 MRHNA, CDR2 SNTAGT. The CDR3 totals 14 residues. V shed 6 bases and J shed 3 bases, with 14 bases lying between them. The CDR3 DNA is TGTGCCAGCAGAGGACCTTCCGGGGACACTGAAGCTTTCTTT. Translation: CASRGPSGDTEAFF.

V usage is TRBV2 and J usage is TRBJ1-1; D unclear. The V gene's germline CDR1 is SNHLY and CDR2 FYNNEI. The CDR3 is made up of 14 amino acids. The V end lost 7 bases, the J end lost 0 bases, and 12 bases lay between the germline ends. For the CDR3, the DNA is TGTGCCAGCATCCCCCGCGGGGTGAACACTGAAGCTTTCTTT. Protein sequence: CASIPRGVNTEAFF.

As to this clone: An end of the junction does not agree with germline; a read error may underlie this. The J gene is TRBJ1-2, the V gene TRBV6-5, with 7 positions matching TRBD1. The germline V gene has CDR1 MNHEY and CDR2 SVGAGI. This CDR3 has 14 residues. The CDR3 spells CANSYSLRGFGYTF. The CDR3 DNA reads TGTGCCAACAGTTACTCTCTCAGGGGGTTTGGCTACACCTTC.

The rearrangement uses TRBV3-1 (or the pseudogene TRBV3-2) and TRBJ1-6; TRBD1 aligns across 7 bases. The V gene's germline CDR1 is LGHDT and CDR2 YNNKEL (reference sequence). The V gene end was trimmed by 2 bases and the J gene end by 7 bases; junction bases not matched to a gene: 17. The CDR3 totals 19 residues. This chain's CDR3 is CASSQPFLFKGAQNSPLHF. CDR3 DNA sequence: TGTGCCAGCAGCCAACCATTTCTTTTTAAGGGGGCGCAGAATTCACCCCTCCACTTT.

The rearrangement links TRBV5-4 to TRBJ2-1; 10 bases are shared with TRBD1. CDR3 length: 15 amino acids. With V trimmed by 6 bases and J by 7 bases, 10 bases remained unmatched. The germline V gene has CDR1 SGHNT and CDR2 YYREEE (reference sequence). CDR3 DNA sequence: TGTGCCAGCACATTCGGGACAGGGGTTGGGAATGAGCAGTTCTTC. Translating it yields CASTFGTGVGNEQFF.

As concerns this clone: Being one base from a much bigger clone, this may be a read error. This sequence joins TRBV19 and TRBJ1-1, with a tentative D call TRBD1 (6 bases). The ends were cut back, 3 bases at V and 1 base at J, with 6 bases in the middle. This CDR3 is built from 13 residues. Germline V lookup: CDR1 LNHDA, CDR2 SQIVND (reference sequence). The CDR3 loop is CASSMDRNTEAFF. As DNA, the CDR3 is TGTGCCAGTAGTATGGACAGGAACACTGAAGCTTTCTTT. The complete variable domain, with remaining parts taken from reference TRBV19 and TRBJ1-1, reads DGGITQSPKYLFRKEGQNVTLSCEQNLNHDAMYWYRQDPGQGLRLIYYSQIVNDFQKGDIAEGYSVSREKKESFPLTVTSAQKNPTAFYLCASSMDRNTEAFFGQGTRLTVV.

This rearrangement joins TRBV6-1 to TRBJ1-5; weak D call: TRBD1 (5 bases). This CDR3 is built from 17 residues. Germline-derived CDR1 and CDR2 are MNHNS and SASEGT. V was cut by 1 base and J by 7 bases, with 20 bases left in between. The CDR3, as DNA: TGTGCCAGCAGTGAAGGCTCCCTTGGGGGGGGTAGCCAGCCCCAGCATTTT. This gives the protein CASSEGSLGGGSQPQHF.

The chain recombines TRBV5-1 with TRBJ1-1; D not resolved. V was cut by 6 bases and J by 1 base, with 13 bases left in between. The CDR3 totals 14 residues. Germline-derived CDR1 and CDR2 are SGHRS and YFSETQ. As DNA, the CDR3 is TGCGCCAGCACACTAGGACTTACGAACACTGAAGCTTTCTTT. Its translation is CASTLGLTNTEAFF.

The chain has TRBV9 and TRBJ2-7, with TRBD1 as a possible D gene (5 bases). The ends were cut back, 0 bases at V and 6 bases at J, with 13 bases in the middle. Germline V CDR1 and CDR2: SGDLS, YYNGEE. The CDR3 covers 14 residues. CDR3 sequence: CASSVAGWGGEQYF. The CDR3 DNA sequence: TGTGCCAGCAGCGTAGCAGGGTGGGGCGGCGAGCAGTACTTC.

This clone was recorded a few times. This chain connects TRBV20-1 to TRBJ2-7; 7 positions match TRBD2. The germline V gene has CDR1 DFQATT and CDR2 SNEGSKA (reference sequence). This CDR3 contains 11 residues. The V and J ends lost 6 bases and 4 bases, in that order; junction bases with no gene match: 3. The CDR3 nucleotides read TGCAGTGCGTCTAGCGGATACGAGCAGTACTTC. This encodes CSASSGYEQYF.

This chain uses TRBV27 with TRBJ1-4; D is unclear. Trimming removed 5 bases from V and 3 bases from J, with 19 bases in between. This CDR3 is built from 17 residues. The germline gives CDR1 MNHEY, CDR2 SMNVEV (reference sequence). Here the CDR3 DNA reads TGTGCCAGCAGTCTCCGCGGCGGGGAAGGTTCTAATGAAAAACTGTTTTTT. This translates into CASSLRGGEGSNEKLFF.

The chain links TRBV10-1 to TRBJ2-7; the D gene is possibly TRBD1 (5 bases). CDR3 size: 12 residues. Germline values: CDR1 WNHNN, CDR2 SYGVQD (reference sequence). Trimming pared 3 bases from V and 7 bases from J, leaving 10 bases between. The CDR3 region is CASSDQGREQYF. The CDR3 nucleotides are TGCGCCAGCAGTGACCAGGGCCGGGAGCAGTACTTC.

Worth noting for this clone: Other DNA sequences from this sample encode an identical CDR3 as well. This chain links TRBV18 with TRBJ1-2; 10 bases line up with TRBD1. The CDR3 consists of 15 residues. The trim removed 6 bases at V and 1 base at J, leaving 5 bases unmatched. Germline assignment: CDR1 KGHSH and CDR2 LQKENI. The CDR3 region is CASSPGQGFNYGYTF. The CDR3 coding sequence is TGTGCCAGCTCGCCGGGACAGGGGTTTAACTATGGCTACACCTTC.

The chain has TRBV4-3 and TRBJ1-3; D is unresolved. V dropped 0 bases and J dropped 0 bases, with 9 bases sitting between them. The CDR3 sequence is 16 residues long. In germline, CDR1 is LGHNA, CDR2 YSLEER. CDR3: CASSQDPPSSGNTIYF. The CDR3 bases are TGCGCCAGCAGCCAAGATCCCCCGTCCTCTGGAAACACCATATATTTT.

The chain carries TRBV18 and TRBJ1-2; TRBD1 matches at 8 bases. Germline CDR1 KGHSH, CDR2 LQKENI. Trimming took 6 bases from V and 8 from J; bases not matched to a gene: 11. The CDR3 consists of 14 residues. CDR3 sequence: CASSLLDREGGYTF. The CDR3 region has the DNA TGTGCCAGCTCCTTACTGGACAGGGAGGGCGGCTACACCTTC.